This TCR beta chain came from a study of blood T cell repertoires in COVID-19. Authors' processing steps: The assay estimated nucleated cells by amplifying reference gene primers. Here immunoSEQ multiplex PCR was the method, and the copy in TCRdb shows in-frame clones only, minus some. The V and J calls and the clone size are those of that table, but D and trimming were determined from the DNA. Of 50,000 to 75,000 clones in the sample, around 92% were seen once. In germline, CDR1 is DFQATT, CDR2 SNEGSKA (reference sequence). The germline V and J ends were trimmed by 3 bases and 4 bases, with 7 bases remaining between them. The CDR3 contains 11 residues.

V and J are TRBV20-1 and TRBJ2-7, with unresolved D. The clonotype comes from a human donor in a cohort sampled during active COVID-19. The sequenced sample was peripheral blood. As DNA, the CDR3 is TGCAGTGCTAGGTCAGGTTACGAGCAGTACTTC. This encodes CSARSGYEQYF.